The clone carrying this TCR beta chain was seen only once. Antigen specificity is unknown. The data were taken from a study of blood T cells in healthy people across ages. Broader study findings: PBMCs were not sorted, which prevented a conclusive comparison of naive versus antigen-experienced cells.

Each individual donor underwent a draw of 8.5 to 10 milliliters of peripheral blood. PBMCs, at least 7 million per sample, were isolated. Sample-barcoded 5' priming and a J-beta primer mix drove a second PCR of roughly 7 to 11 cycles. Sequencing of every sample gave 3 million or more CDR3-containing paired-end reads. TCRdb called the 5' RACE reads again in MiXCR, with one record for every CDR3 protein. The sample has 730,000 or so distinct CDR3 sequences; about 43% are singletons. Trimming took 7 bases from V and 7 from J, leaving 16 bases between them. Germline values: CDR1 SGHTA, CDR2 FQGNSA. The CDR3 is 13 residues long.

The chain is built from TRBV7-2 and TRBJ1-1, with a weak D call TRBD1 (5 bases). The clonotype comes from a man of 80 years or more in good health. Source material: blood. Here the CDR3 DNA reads TGTGCCAGCACCAAGGGGAGGGGACGTGAAGCTTTCTTT. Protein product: CASTKGRGREAFF.